This entry describes one T cell receptor beta chain. These data are taken from a study of T cells in tuberculosis. About the research overall: T cells were selected with CD1B tetramers loaded with glucose monomycolate.

Germline CDR1 MGHRA, CDR2 YSYEKL. The CDR3 extends over 15 amino acids. V shed 4 bases, J shed 5 bases, and the junction held 2 bases outside the gene matches. No alpha-beta pairing information exists for these sequences. Profiled with immunoSEQ multiplex PCR; TCRdb holds only in-frame clones, not every one. The sample shows about 58,000 clones, roughly 86% of them seen only once. Cells were sorted from thawed PBMC rested overnight and stained with GMM-loaded CD1B tetramer, viability dye and anti-CD3. The lipid loaded on the CD1B tetramers was C32 glucose monomycolate from Rhodococcus equi. CD14-expressing monocytes were removed from PBMC before cryopreservation and sorting. From each donor, about 100,000 tetramer-negative cells were sorted.

The source is an adult woman with latent tuberculosis. The material sequenced was CD1b-GMM tetramer-negative cells sorted from PBMCs. The V gene is TRBV4-1, the J gene TRBJ2-1; TRBD2 matches at 13 bases. CDR3 sequence reads: CASSPGLAGNNEQFF. DNA of the CDR3: TGCGCCAGCAGCCCGGGACTAGCGGGGAACAATGAGCAGTTCTTC.